This T cell receptor beta chain is from a study of T cells in Graves' hyperthyroidism and ophthalmopathy. Study-wide points: Also found in blood were most expanded thyroid clonotypes above 0.001.

In the case of this clonotype: Its antigen is not known.

Authors of the study amplified TCR beta CDR3 regions from RNA transcripts. Initially, a first-round RT-PCR of the TCR CDR3 employed the HTBI primer set. MiXCR was run by TCRdb on the multiplex PCR reads, yielding one entry per CDR3 protein. The sample records 400,000 to 450,000 distinct CDR3 sequences, 14% to 15% being singletons. Uncontrolled infection, other autoimmune disease, pregnancy or lactation disqualified patients from enrolment. Germline trimming cut 0 bases from V and 2 bases from J; bases unmatched to any gene: 11. The CDR3 covers 18 residues. From germline, CDR1 is MNHEY and CDR2 SMNVEV (reference sequence).

The clonotype comes from a man younger than 35 with Graves' ophthalmopathy. Sequencing input: blood. This sequence joins TRBV27 and TRBJ2-5; 8 bases line up with TRBD1. CDR3 residues: CASSLSTPGDRRQETQYF. CDR3 sequence (DNA): TGTGCCAGCAGTTTATCTACACCTGGGGACAGGAGACAAGAGACCCAGTACTTC.